This T cell receptor beta chain was sequenced in a study of ipilimumab plus nivolumab after autologous stem cell transplantation. Overall study: Patients received a median of roughly 5 ipilimumab and about 8 nivolumab doses.

Checkpoint therapy with ipilimumab 1 mg/kg began 14 to 28 days after transplant. CDR3 length: 15 residues. The germline CDR1 and CDR2 sequences are KGHSH and LQKENI. V gave up 3 bases and J gave up 0 bases, with 9 bases separating them. Profiled with immunoSEQ multiplex PCR; TCRdb holds only in-frame clones, not every one. The sample records 20,000 to 25,000 clones, roughly 69% being singletons. Sequenced here: PBMCs, sampled in a trial of ipilimumab plus nivolumab as post-transplant consolidation. This chain joins TRBV18 and TRBJ2-1; D gene ambiguous. This TCR was recovered from a male donor with diffuse large B-cell lymphoma. The CDR3 DNA sequence: TGTGCCAGCTCACCCTCGTCAAGCTCCTACAATGAGCAGTTCTTC. It is translated as CASSPSSSSYNEQFF.